This T cell receptor (beta chain) originates from a study of technical replicates of blood from several donors (dated by TCRdb to 2016 to 2017). The CDR3 measures 13 amino acids from cysteine to phenylalanine. The sequence is cut down to CDR3 DNA, 39 bases in frame from base 1. CDR1 WSHSY and CDR2 SAAADI are derived from the germline V gene. Regarding this clone: Its antigen remains unidentified. There are no base qualities to consult, and no much larger clone falls within one base.

Libraries were constructed by the immunoSEQ multiplex PCR assay. TCRdb took this table from immuneACCESS and kept in-frame rearrangements with V and J called. Such tables lack part of the clones; where checked against another copy, unresolved V genes explain under half of the gap, and the rest is unexplained. This sample gives over 85,000 clones in total; 90% to 95% of them show up just once. 0.25% of the sample belongs to the ten largest clones. The chain joins TRBV10-2 to TRBJ1-5; the D gene is perhaps TRBD1, on 6 matching bases. The receptor comes from a human donor in good health. The sample comprised T cells isolated from PBMCs. The nucleotide sequence is TGCGCTACTGGGCACAGGGACAATCAGCCCCAGCATTTT. Its translation reads: CATGHRDNQPQHF.